The rows below give T cell receptor beta chains drawn from one sample of a study of identical twins. MiXCR, run by TCRdb on the 5' RACE reads, gives a single entry per CDR3 protein. This sample has more than 600,000 distinct CDR3 sequences, with 15% to 20% found just once. In addition, the sample was reused for a study of T cells expressing NK-cell markers.

Material: PBMCs. Receptors were obtained from a young woman in good health. CDR3s include the opening cysteine and the closing phenylalanine or tryptophan. The D gene is left open where the match is weak. Not all rows give a size; the values are once, few, many and, for expanded clones, a class.

v_gene: TRBV5-1
abundance: NA
d_gene: TRBD1
j_gene: TRBJ2-1
CDR3nt: TGCGCCAGCAGCTTGGAAGGGGGCAACTCCTACAATGAGCAGTTCTTC
CDR3aa: CASSLEGGNSYNEQFF

v_gene: TRBV12-3/TRBV12-4
abundance: many
d_gene: TRBD1
j_gene: TRBJ2-1
CDR3nt: TGTGCCAGCAGTTCCCAGATGGTATTTAGTCAGGGGGCGATAACAAATGAGCAGTTCTTC
CDR3aa: CASSSQMVFSQGAITNEQFF

v_gene: TRBV12-3/TRBV12-4
abundance: few
d_gene: NA
j_gene: TRBJ2-5
CDR3nt: TGTGCCAGCACCTTAGGGGGATCTCAAGAGACCCAGTACTTC
CDR3aa: CASTLGGSQETQYF

v_gene: TRBV20-1
abundance: few
d_gene: NA
j_gene: TRBJ2-7
CDR3nt: TGCAGTGCTAGAGATTCCGGGGGCGTCTACGAGCAGTACTTC
CDR3aa: CSARDSGGVYEQYF

v_gene: TRBV27
abundance: many
d_gene: NA
j_gene: TRBJ2-3
CDR3nt: TGTGCCAGCGGATTCACGCGCGGGACTAGCACAGATACGCAGTATTTT
CDR3aa: CASGFTRGTSTDTQYF

v_gene: TRBV4-3
abundance: NA
d_gene: NA
j_gene: TRBJ1-2
CDR3nt: TGCGCCAGCAGCCAAGGCAGAGGGTCTAACTATGGCTACACCTTC
CDR3aa: CASSQGRGSNYGYTF

v_gene: TRBV7-3
abundance: few
d_gene: NA
j_gene: TRBJ2-6
CDR3nt: TGTGCCAGCAGCTTAATCGGGACACCCTTGTCTGGGGCCAACGTCCTGACTTTC
CDR3aa: CASSLIGTPLSGANVLTF

v_gene: TRBV6-1
abundance: few
d_gene: NA
j_gene: TRBJ1-3
CDR3nt: TGTGCCAGCAGTGAACGACAGGTGATCTCTGGAAACACCATATATTTT
CDR3aa: CASSERQVISGNTIYF

v_gene: TRBV5-1
abundance: NA
d_gene: TRBD1
j_gene: TRBJ2-1
CDR3nt: TGCGCCAGCAGCGTGGCCGGGACAGGTGACAATGAGCAGTTCTTC
CDR3aa: CASSVAGTGDNEQFF

v_gene: TRBV20-1
abundance: NA
d_gene: NA
j_gene: TRBJ2-1
CDR3nt: TGCAGTGCTAGACCCCCCGGCGGGGGCACTTACAATGAGCAGTTCTTC
CDR3aa: CSARPPGGGTYNEQFF

v_gene: TRBV12-5
abundance: few
d_gene: TRBD1
j_gene: TRBJ2-5
CDR3nt: TGTGCTAGTGGTTCCAGGACAGGGGGAGAGACCCAGTACTTC
CDR3aa: CASGSRTGGETQYF

v_gene: TRBV3-1
abundance: few
d_gene: TRBD2
j_gene: TRBJ2-7
CDR3nt: TGTGCCAGCGCACCAACTCCGGGACTAGCGTCGTACGAGCAGTACTTC
CDR3aa: CASAPTPGLASYEQYF

v_gene: TRBV12-3/TRBV12-4
abundance: many
d_gene: TRBD2
j_gene: TRBJ2-1
CDR3nt: TGTGCCAGCAGGCGGGGGGTCTACAATGAGCAGTTCTTC
CDR3aa: CASRRGVYNEQFF

v_gene: TRBV29-1
abundance: few
d_gene: TRBD2
j_gene: TRBJ2-3
CDR3nt: TGCAGCGTTGAGTGGAGCGGGAGACCAGATACGCAGTATTTT
CDR3aa: CSVEWSGRPDTQYF

v_gene: TRBV7-9
abundance: NA
d_gene: NA
j_gene: TRBJ2-3
CDR3nt: TGTGCCAGCAGCGACATAGGCACAGATACGCAGTATTTT
CDR3aa: CASSDIGTDTQYF

v_gene: TRBV7-6
abundance: many
d_gene: NA
j_gene: TRBJ2-7
CDR3nt: TGTGCCAGCAGCCCAGGGCCCAGATACTACGAGCAGTACTTC
CDR3aa: CASSPGPRYYEQYF

v_gene: TRBV5-1
abundance: few
d_gene: TRBD2
j_gene: TRBJ2-1
CDR3nt: TGCGCCAGCAGCATACGGACTAGTGGGGATGGTGAGCAGTTCTTC
CDR3aa: CASSIRTSGDGEQFF

v_gene: TRBV10-2
abundance: few
d_gene: TRBD2
j_gene: TRBJ2-3
CDR3nt: TGCGCCAGCGCAACGGGACTAGCCACAGATACGCAGTATTTT
CDR3aa: CASATGLATDTQYF

v_gene: TRBV20-1
abundance: many
d_gene: NA
j_gene: TRBJ1-2
CDR3nt: TGCAGTGCTAGAGATTGGGCCTCCGGGACAACCTATGGCTACACCTTC
CDR3aa: CSARDWASGTTYGYTF